This paragraph reports one TCR beta chain. The antigen is not known. The V and J ends lost 2 bases and 11 bases, in that order; junction bases with no gene match: 8. Germline V gene lookup returns CDR1 SGHDT and CDR2 YYEEEE. The CDR3 contains 14 residues. This sample is drawn from a study of T-cell memory formation after mild COVID-19. Study-wide findings and caveats: Contracting CD4+ clones sat mainly in CM and EM; CD8+ in EMRA.

MiXCR, run by TCRdb on the 5' RACE reads, gives a single entry per CDR3 protein. This table has hundreds of thousands of distinct CDR3 sequences, more than 15% appearing once. The genes are TRBV5-6 and TRBJ1-5; 9 bases are a match to TRBD1. This receptor was identified in an adult woman who had mild COVID-19 (a few samples of this study predate the infection). Cell type and time point are not known. The sequencing sample was made of PBMCs or a T cell subset sorted from them (not recorded which). The CDR3 DNA is TGTGCCAGCAGCTTCGGGACAGGGTTAATAGCCCAGCATTTT. Translated: CASSFGTGLIAQHF.